The clone carrying this T cell receptor beta chain was found a few times. Its antigen is unidentified. The data originate from a study of T-cell reconstitution after alpha-beta-depleted transplantation in children. Study observations and caveats: Alpha-beta T cells present about two months after transplant were reported to originate from several hundred expanded graft clones. Some patients' high day-60 TCRbeta diversity was traced to surviving recipient T cells and thymic progenitors. T-cell numbers and diversity, one year after transplant, stemmed largely from T cells that were newly produced.

Trimming pared 2 bases from V and 4 bases from J, leaving 9 bases between. The CDR3 has 14 residues. Germline-derived CDR1 and CDR2 are LNHNV and YYDKDF (reference sequence). TCRbeta library preparation incorporated unique molecular identifiers. Each CDR3 protein gets one entry after TCRdb re-called the PCR reads with MiXCR. The sample records around 230,000 distinct CDR3 sequences, roughly 15% being singletons. Sequenced here: PBMCs, mostly from graft donor cells, sampled 360 days after TCRalphabeta/CD19-depleted stem cell transplant. This clonotype originated in a male patient aged 2-10 years who had a stem cell transplant for acute lymphoblastic leukemia, so the T cells may come from the graft donor. J is TRBJ2-1 and V is TRBV15; no clear D. The CDR3 DNA is TGTGCCACCAGCAGACCGGGCCTATACAATGAGCAGTTCTTC. Translation gives CATSRPGLYNEQFF.